This entry lists 8 T cell receptor beta chains sequenced from one sample in a study of response to subunit inactivated influenza vaccine. One entry per CDR3 protein, called by TCRdb with MiXCR from the RT-PCR reads. The table has more than 550,000 distinct CDR3 sequences, approximately 11% seen once. These data are also associated with another study on T cells expressing NK-cell markers. From that report: UMIs accompanied the 5'RACE template switching by which TCR beta cDNA was made.

The sample here was PBMCs from blood, taken on the day of vaccination. Receptors were obtained from a man aged 50 to 60 who received an inactivated influenza vaccine.

The chain joins TRBV5-6 to TRBJ2-4; D gene uncertain. V was pared by 5 bases and J by 1 base, with 10 bases between. The V gene's germline CDR1 is SGHDT and CDR2 YYEEEE. The CDR3 contains 14 residues. The CDR3 reads CASRPGVAKNIQYF. The CDR3 coding sequence is TGTGCCAGCAGGCCCGGAGTCGCCAAAAACATTCAGTACTTC.

V and J are TRBV5-6 and TRBJ2-1; D unresolved. The germline V gene has CDR1 SGHDT and CDR2 YYEEEE. The CDR3 runs 11 residues. The ends were cut back, 5 bases at V and 6 bases at J, with 6 bases in the middle. CDR3 in amino acids: CASRWSNEQFF. In DNA, the CDR3 is TGTGCCAGCAGATGGAGCAATGAGCAGTTCTTC.

This clonotype has more than one count but fewer than ten. The chain is built from TRBV3-1 and TRBJ2-1, with D unresolved. The CDR3 is 15 residues long. V shed 2 bases and J shed 8 bases, with 16 bases lying between them. CDR1 LGHDT and CDR2 YNNKEL come from the germline V gene (reference sequence). The CDR3 region has the DNA TGTGCCAGCAGCCAAATGTCCCCTGGCGGCCATGAGCAGTTCTTC. Its translation: CASSQMSPGGHEQFF.

This clonotype was observed a handful of times. The genes are TRBV12-3 or TRBV12-4 and TRBJ2-1, with TRBD1 matching 7 bases. CDR3 length: 15 amino acids. The trim removed 3 bases at V and 1 base at J, leaving 3 bases unmatched. The CDR3 region is CASSFLGQSYNEQFF. The CDR3 region has the DNA TGTGCCAGCAGTTTTCTGGGACAGTCCTACAATGAGCAGTTCTTC.

V gene TRBV20-1 combines with J gene TRBJ2-5; maybe TRBD1 (5 bases). The V gene lost 2 bases and the J gene lost 4 bases, with 14 bases spanning the gap. CDR1 is DFQATT and CDR2 is SNEGSKA in the germline V gene (reference sequence). The CDR3 is made up of 14 amino acids. CDR3 DNA sequence: TGCAGTGCTAGACTCCTAGGGGCCGGAGAGACCCAGTACTTC. This gives the protein CSARLLGAGETQYF.

This sequence joins TRBV5-1 and TRBJ2-3, with 9 bases lining up with TRBD1. From germline, CDR1 is SGHRS and CDR2 YFSETQ. The CDR3 covers 16 residues. Trimming removed 2 bases from V and 1 base from J; junction bases left unmatched: 5. CDR3 amino acids: CASSLRTGDRTDTQYF. The CDR3 DNA sequence: TGCGCCAGCAGCTTAAGGACAGGGGATCGCACAGATACGCAGTATTTT.

Here the CDR3 DNA reads TGTGCCAGCAGCCCCGTGGTATTCCAAGAGACCCAGTACTTC. Its translation is CASSPVVFQETQYF. The chain uses TRBV9 and TRBJ2-5; no reliable D call. Trimming cost V 4 bases and J 1 base, with 11 bases left between them. Germline CDR1 is SGDLS and CDR2 is YYNGEE. The CDR3 consists of 14 residues.

This chain uses TRBV7-6 with TRBJ2-1; 12 bases match TRBD2. The germline gives CDR1 SGHVS, CDR2 FNYEAQ. The CDR3 runs 15 residues. V shed 5 bases, J shed 7 bases, and the junction held 6 bases outside the gene matches. The CDR3 nucleotides are TGTGCCAGCAGCAGGGCTAGCGGGGGGGTAAATGAGCAGTTCTTC. Its translation: CASSRASGGVNEQFF.